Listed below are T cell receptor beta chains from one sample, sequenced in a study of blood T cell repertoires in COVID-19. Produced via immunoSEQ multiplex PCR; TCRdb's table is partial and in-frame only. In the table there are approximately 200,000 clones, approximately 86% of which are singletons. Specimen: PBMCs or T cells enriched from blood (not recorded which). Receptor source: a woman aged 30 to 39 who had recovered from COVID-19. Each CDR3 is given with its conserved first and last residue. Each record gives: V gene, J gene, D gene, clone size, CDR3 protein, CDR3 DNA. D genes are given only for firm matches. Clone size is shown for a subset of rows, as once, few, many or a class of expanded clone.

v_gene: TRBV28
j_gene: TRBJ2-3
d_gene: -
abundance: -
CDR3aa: CASSLSLGGRDTQYF
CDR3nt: TGTGCCAGCAGTTTATCCTTGGGAGGACGGGATACGCAGTATTTT

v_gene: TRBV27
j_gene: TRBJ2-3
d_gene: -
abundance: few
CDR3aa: CASSLTVDADTQYF
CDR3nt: TGTGCCAGCAGTTTAACCGTAGATGCAGATACGCAGTATTTT

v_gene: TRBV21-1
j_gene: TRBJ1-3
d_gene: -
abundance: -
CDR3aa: CASSKADPGRSDGNTIYF
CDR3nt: TGTGCCAGCAGCAAAGCGGATCCGGGAAGGTCGGATGGAAACACCATATATTTT

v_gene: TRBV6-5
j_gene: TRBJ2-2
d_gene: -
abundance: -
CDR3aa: CASSYSKEAATGELFF
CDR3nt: TGTGCCAGCAGTTACTCCAAAGAGGCGGCCACCGGGGAGCTGTTTTTT

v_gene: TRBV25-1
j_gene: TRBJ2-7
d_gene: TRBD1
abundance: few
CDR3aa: CASRPPGQGAGEQYF
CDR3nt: TGTGCCAGCAGACCCCCGGGACAGGGGGCCGGAGAGCAGTACTTC

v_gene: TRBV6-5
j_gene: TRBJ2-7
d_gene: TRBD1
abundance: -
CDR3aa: CATHDRGIGYEQYF
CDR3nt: TGTGCCACCCACGACAGGGGGATTGGGTACGAGCAGTACTTC

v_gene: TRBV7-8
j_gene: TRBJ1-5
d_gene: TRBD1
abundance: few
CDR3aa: CASSWGTGDSNQPQHF
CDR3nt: TGTGCCAGCAGCTGGGGGACAGGGGATAGCAATCAGCCCCAGCATTTT

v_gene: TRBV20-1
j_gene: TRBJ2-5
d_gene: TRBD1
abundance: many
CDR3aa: CSARDRGQETQYF
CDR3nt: TGCAGTGCTCGTGACAGGGGTCAAGAGACCCAGTACTTC

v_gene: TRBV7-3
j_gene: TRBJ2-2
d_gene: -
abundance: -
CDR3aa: CASSLLRTGELFF
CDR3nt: TGTGCCAGCAGCTTACTGAGAACCGGGGAGCTGTTTTTT

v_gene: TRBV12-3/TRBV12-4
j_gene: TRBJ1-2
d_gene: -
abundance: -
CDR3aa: CASRARHLYGYTF
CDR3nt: TGTGCCAGCAGAGCCCGACACCTTTATGGCTACACCTTC

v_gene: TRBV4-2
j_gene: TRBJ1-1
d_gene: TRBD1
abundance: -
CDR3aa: CASSQKTGDTEAFF
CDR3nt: TGTGCCAGCAGCCAAAAGACAGGGGACACTGAAGCTTTCTTT

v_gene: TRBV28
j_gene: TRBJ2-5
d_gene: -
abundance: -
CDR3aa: CASSFLARETQYF
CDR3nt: TGTGCCAGCAGTTTCCTAGCGAGGGAGACCCAGTACTTC

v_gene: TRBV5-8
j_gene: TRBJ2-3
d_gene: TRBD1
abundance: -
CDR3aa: CASSLHRGFSTDTQYF
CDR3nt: TGTGCCAGCAGCTTGCACAGGGGCTTTAGCACAGATACGCAGTATTTT

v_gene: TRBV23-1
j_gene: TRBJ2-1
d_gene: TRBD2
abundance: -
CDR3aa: CASSQQRTSGINNEQFF
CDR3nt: TGCGCCAGCAGTCAACAAAGGACTAGCGGGATCAACAATGAGCAGTTCTTC

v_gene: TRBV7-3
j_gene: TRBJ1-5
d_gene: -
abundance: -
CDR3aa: CASSLRGGQPQHF
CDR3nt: TGTGCCAGCAGCTTAAGAGGCGGTCAGCCCCAGCATTTT

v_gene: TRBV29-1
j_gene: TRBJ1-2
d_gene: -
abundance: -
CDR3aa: CSVDPRYGYTF
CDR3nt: TGCAGCGTTGACCCCCGGTATGGCTACACCTTC

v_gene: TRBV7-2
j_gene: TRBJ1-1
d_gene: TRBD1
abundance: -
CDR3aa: CASSLVSDRENTEAFF
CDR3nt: TGTGCCAGCAGCTTAGTTTCCGACAGGGAGAACACTGAAGCTTTCTTT

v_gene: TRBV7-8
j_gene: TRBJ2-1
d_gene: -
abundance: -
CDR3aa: CASSLATGGVGEQFF
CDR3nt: TGTGCCAGCAGCTTAGCCACAGGGGGGGTGGGTGAGCAGTTCTTC

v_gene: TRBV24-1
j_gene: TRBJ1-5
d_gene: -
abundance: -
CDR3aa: CATSAEGGGTVSQPQHF
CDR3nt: TGTGCCACCAGTGCCGAAGGGGGGGGGACCGTCAGTCAGCCCCAGCATTTT

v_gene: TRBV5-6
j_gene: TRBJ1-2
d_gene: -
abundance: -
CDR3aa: CASSSTGTTNYGYTF
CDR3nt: TGTGCCAGCAGCTCAACAGGGACTACAAACTATGGCTACACCTTC

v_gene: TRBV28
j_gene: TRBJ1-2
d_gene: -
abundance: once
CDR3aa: CASSTLFDYSGGYTF
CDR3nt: TGTGCCAGCAGTACCCTCTTTGACTATTCGGGTGGCTACACCTTC

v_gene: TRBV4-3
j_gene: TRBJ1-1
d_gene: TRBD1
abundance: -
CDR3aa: CASSQAWTGMNTEAFF
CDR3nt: TGCGCCAGCAGCCAAGCTTGGACAGGGATGAACACTGAAGCTTTCTTT

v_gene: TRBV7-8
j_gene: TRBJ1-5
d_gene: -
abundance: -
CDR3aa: CASSRSRGVSNQPQHF
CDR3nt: TGTGCCAGCAGCCGCAGTCGGGGAGTCAGCAATCAGCCCCAGCATTTT

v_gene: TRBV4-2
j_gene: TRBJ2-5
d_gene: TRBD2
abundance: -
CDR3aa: CASSRELADQETQYF
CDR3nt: TGTGCCAGCAGCCGCGAGCTAGCGGACCAAGAGACCCAGTACTTC

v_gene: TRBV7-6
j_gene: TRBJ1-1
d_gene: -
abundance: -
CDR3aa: CASSMDMNTEAFF
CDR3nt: TGTGCCAGCAGCATGGACATGAACACTGAAGCTTTCTTT

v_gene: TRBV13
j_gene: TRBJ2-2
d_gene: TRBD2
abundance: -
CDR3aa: CASSSGLAGTGELFF
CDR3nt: TGTGCCAGCAGCTCGGGACTAGCGGGAACCGGGGAGCTGTTTTTT

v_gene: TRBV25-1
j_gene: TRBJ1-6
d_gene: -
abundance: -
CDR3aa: CASSESEGYNSPLHF
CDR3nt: TGTGCCAGCAGTGAATCCGAGGGATATAATTCACCCCTCCACTTT

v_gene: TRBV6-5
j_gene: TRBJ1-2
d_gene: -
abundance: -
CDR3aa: CASSSGGPGYTF
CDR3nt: TGTGCCAGCAGTTCGGGGGGTCCGGGCTACACCTTC

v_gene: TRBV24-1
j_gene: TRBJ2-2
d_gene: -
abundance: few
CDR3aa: CATSDHDREAGELFF
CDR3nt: TGTGCCACCAGTGACCATGACAGGGAGGCCGGGGAGCTGTTTTTT

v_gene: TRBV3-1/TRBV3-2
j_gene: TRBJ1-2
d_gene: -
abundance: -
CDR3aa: CASSQAGEGYGYTF
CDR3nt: TGTGCCAGCAGCCAAGCAGGGGAGGGCTATGGCTACACCTTC

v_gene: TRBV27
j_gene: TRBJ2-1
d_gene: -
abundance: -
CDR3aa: CASRRTDYYNEQFF
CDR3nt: TGTGCCAGCCGTCGGACAGACTATTACAATGAGCAGTTCTTC

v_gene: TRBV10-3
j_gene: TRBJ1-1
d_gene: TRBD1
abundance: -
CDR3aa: CAISDRDRHEAFF
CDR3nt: TGTGCCATCAGTGACCGGGACAGACACGAAGCTTTCTTT

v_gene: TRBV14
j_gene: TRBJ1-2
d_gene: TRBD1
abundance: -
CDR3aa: CASSQGVTGIGGYTF
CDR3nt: TGTGCCAGCAGCCAAGGCGTGACAGGGATTGGTGGCTACACCTTC

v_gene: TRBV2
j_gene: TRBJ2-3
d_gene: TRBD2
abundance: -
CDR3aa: CASSLGLDTDTQYF
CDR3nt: TGTGCCAGCAGCCTTGGACTAGACACAGATACGCAGTATTTT

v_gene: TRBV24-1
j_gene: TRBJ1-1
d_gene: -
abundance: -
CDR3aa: CATSDPGQPTEAFF
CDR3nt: TGTGCCACCAGTGACCCCGGACAGCCGACTGAAGCTTTCTTT

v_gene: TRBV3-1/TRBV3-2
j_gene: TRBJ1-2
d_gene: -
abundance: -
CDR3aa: CASSLYRDRTYGYTF
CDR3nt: TGTGCCAGCAGCCTGTACAGGGACCGCACCTATGGCTACACCTTC

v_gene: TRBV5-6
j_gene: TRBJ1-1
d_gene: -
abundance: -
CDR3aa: CASSLIQTEAFF
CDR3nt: TGTGCCAGCAGCTTGATACAGACTGAAGCTTTCTTT

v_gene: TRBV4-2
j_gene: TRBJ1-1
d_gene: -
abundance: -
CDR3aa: CASSQVATGNTEAFF
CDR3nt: TGTGCCAGCAGCCAAGTGGCGACAGGGAACACTGAAGCTTTCTTT

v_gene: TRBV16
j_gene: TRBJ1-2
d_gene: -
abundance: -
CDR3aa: CASSQGGGSLNGYTF
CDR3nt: TGTGCCAGCAGCCAAGGGGGAGGGTCCCTGAATGGCTACACCTTC

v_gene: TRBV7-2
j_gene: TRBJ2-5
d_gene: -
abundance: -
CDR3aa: CASSFITGRETQYF
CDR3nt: TGTGCCAGCAGCTTTATAACAGGGCGGGAGACCCAGTACTTC

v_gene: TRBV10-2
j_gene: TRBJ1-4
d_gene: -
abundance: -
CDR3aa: CASSGRATNEKLFF
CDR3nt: TGCGCCAGCAGTGGCAGGGCAACTAATGAAAAACTGTTTTTT

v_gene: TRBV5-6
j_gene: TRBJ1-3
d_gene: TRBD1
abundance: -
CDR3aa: CASSFRTGGTGNTIYF
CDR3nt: TGTGCCAGCAGCTTCCGCACAGGGGGAACTGGAAACACCATATATTTT

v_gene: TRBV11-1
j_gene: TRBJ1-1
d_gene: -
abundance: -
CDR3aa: CASSMGGDMTEAFF
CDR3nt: TGTGCCAGCAGTATGGGGGGGGATATGACTGAAGCTTTCTTT

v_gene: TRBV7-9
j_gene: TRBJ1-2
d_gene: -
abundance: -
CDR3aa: CASSFSTDNYGYTF
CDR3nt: TGTGCCAGCAGCTTTTCGACAGATAACTATGGCTACACCTTC

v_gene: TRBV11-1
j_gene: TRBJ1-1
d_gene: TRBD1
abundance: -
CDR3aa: CASSQGDRGHRPEAFF
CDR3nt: TGTGCCAGCAGCCAAGGGGACAGGGGGCATCGTCCTGAAGCTTTCTTT

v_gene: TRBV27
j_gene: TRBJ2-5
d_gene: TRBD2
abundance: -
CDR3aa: CASSLAGVQETQYF
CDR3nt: TGTGCCAGCAGTTTGGCGGGAGTCCAAGAGACCCAGTACTTC